The 5 T cell receptor beta chains below were found in one sample sequenced in a study of T cell changes during pregnancy in multiple sclerosis. Repertoires were generated with immunoSEQ multiplex PCR, while TCRdb's copy carries only in-frame clones and drops some. The repertoire holds fewer than 45,000 clones, with about nine tenths as singletons. This specimen was CD4+ T cells from peripheral blood mononuclear cells, taken after pregnancy. The source of these receptors is a female donor in good health, enrolled as a control in a pregnancy study.

This clone was recorded once. The rearrangement links TRBV19 to TRBJ1-1, with 10 bases that match TRBD1. The CDR3 spans 15 residues. Germline V gives CDR1 LNHDA, CDR2 SQIVND (reference sequence). V gave up 5 bases and J gave up 6 bases; unmatched junction bases: 9. CDR3 loop: CASSPKGQGMAEAFF. CDR3 in DNA: TGTGCCAGTAGTCCTAAGGGACAGGGGATGGCTGAAGCTTTCTTT.

This chain uses TRBV5-1 with TRBJ2-7; possible D gene TRBD2, 5 bases. Germline CDR1 SGHRS, CDR2 YFSETQ. CDR3 size: 14 residues. V was clipped by 0 bases and J by 6 bases, with 13 bases between them. Here the CDR3 reads CASSLASIEGEQYF. DNA for the CDR3: TGCGCCAGCAGCTTGGCTTCAATTGAGGGCGAGCAGTACTTC.

This chain uses TRBV6-5 with TRBJ1-2; maybe TRBD1 (6 bases). The germline V and J ends were trimmed by 9 bases and 4 bases, with 15 bases remaining between them. Germline CDR1 is MNHEY and CDR2 is SVGAGI. CDR3 length: 13 amino acids. CDR3 sequence reads: CASRQENRYGYTF. CDR3 bases: TGTGCCAGTAGACAGGAGAACCGCTATGGCTACACCTTC.

A single count supports this clone. The rearrangement uses TRBV6-1 and TRBJ1-5; no reliable D call. This CDR3 is 13 amino acids long. The V gene lost 3 bases and the J gene lost 0 bases, with 3 bases spanning the gap. Germline CDR1 reads MNHNS; CDR2 reads SASEGT. The CDR3 here is CASSDLSNQPQHF. CDR3 bases: TGTGCCAGCAGTGACCTTAGCAATCAGCCCCAGCATTTT.

The chain links TRBV5-4 to TRBJ2-5; TRBD2 matches at 7 bases. Unmatched junction bases numbered 2, after V lost 2 bases and J lost 1 base. Germline loops: CDR1 SGHNT, CDR2 YYREEE (reference sequence). The length of the CDR3 is 14 residues. In nucleotides, the CDR3 is TGTGCCAGCAGCTTTCTAGCGGCCCAAGAGACCCAGTACTTC. Translating gives CASSFLAAQETQYF.